This T cell receptor beta chain derives from a study of regulatory T cells in long-lasting Graves disease. This clonotype was found a few times. The antigen is unknown. Germline V gene data show CDR1 as MNHNS and CDR2 as SASEGT. The CDR3 loop spans 13 amino acids. V was pared by 11 bases and J by 1 base, with 14 bases between. Whole-study results and caveats: It was in persistent disease that TRBV28, TRBJ1-2 and TRBJ2-5 were favored. The sample size was small, and this may have reduced accuracy.

Time point specified: newly diagnosed GD, antithyroid drugs for less than 3 months. Extracted RNA from PBMCs served as the source of the TCR library. The authors drew patients from an endocrinology department in Xi'an, China. Assembly of TCR beta libraries relied on iRepertoire HTBI primers together with Arm-PCR of CDR3 regions. One entry per CDR3 protein results from TCRdb running MiXCR on the multiplex PCR reads. This repertoire shows more than 400,000 distinct CDR3 sequences, around 15% found once; its top ten account for over 8.5%. The same sample was also studied in work on T cells in Graves' hyperthyroidism and ophthalmopathy. This second study says: Ophthalmopathy and stable hyperthyroidism were told apart by a 13 V-J model.

The TCR comes from a woman between 25 and 40 years old with Graves disease. The J gene is TRBJ1-1, the V gene TRBV6-1, with D tentatively TRBD1 (5 bases). The sequencing used peripheral blood mononuclear cells (PBMCs), collected at new diagnosis, from a patient treated with antithyroid drugs. CDR3 in DNA: TGTGCCCGCCGGGCGGGGACGAACACTGAAGCTTTCTTT. This sequence encodes CARRAGTNTEAFF.